This TCR beta chain was recorded in a study of T cell responses to AZD1222 COVID-19 vaccine. Trimming stripped 3 bases from V and 0 bases from J, with 11 bases between. This CDR3 is 16 amino acids long. The germline gives CDR1 SNHLY, CDR2 FYNNEI. Method: immunoSEQ multiplex PCR; TCRdb's copy keeps in-frame clones and lacks some. Of some 150,000 clones listed, about 92% are singletons. Here the sequenced sample was peripheral blood, taken 28 days after the second AZD1222 dose. The sequence was collected from an adult who received the AZD1222 COVID-19 vaccine. The V call is TRBV2, the J call TRBJ1-4; D is undetermined. The DNA of the CDR3 is TGTGCCAGCAGTGAGAGGTCCGGGGCAACTAATGAAAAACTGTTTTTT. This sequence encodes CASSERSGATNEKLFF. The whole variable domain, filled in from reference TRBV2 and TRBJ1-4, reads EPEVTQTPSHQVTQMGQEVILRCVPISNHLYFYWYRQILGQKVEFLVSFYNNEISEKSEIFDDQFSVERPDGSNFTLKIRSTKLEDSAMYFCASSERSGATNEKLFFGSGTQLSVL.